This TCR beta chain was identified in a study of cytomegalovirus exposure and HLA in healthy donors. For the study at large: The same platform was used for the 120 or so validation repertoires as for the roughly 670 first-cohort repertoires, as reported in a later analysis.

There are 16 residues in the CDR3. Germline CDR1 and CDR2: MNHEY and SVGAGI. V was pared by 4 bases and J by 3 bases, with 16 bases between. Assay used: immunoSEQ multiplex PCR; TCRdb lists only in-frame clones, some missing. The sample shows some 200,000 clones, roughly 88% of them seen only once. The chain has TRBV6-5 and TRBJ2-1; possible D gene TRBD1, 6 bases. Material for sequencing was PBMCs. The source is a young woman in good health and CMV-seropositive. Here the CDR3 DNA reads TGTGCCAGCAGTTCACCCCGGGACACTAGCTACAATGAGCAGTTCTTC. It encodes CASSSPRDTSYNEQFF.